This record looks at one TCR beta chain sequence and its context. Germline CDR1 and CDR2: SEHNR and FQNEAQ (reference sequence). This CDR3 region has 12 residues. V was shortened by 1 base and J by 11 bases, with 12 bases between the two germline ends. This record comes from a study of blood T cell repertoires in COVID-19. Repertoires were generated with immunoSEQ multiplex PCR, while TCRdb's copy carries only in-frame clones and drops some. Of some 390,000 clones in the sample, around nine tenths are singletons; the top ten hold 3%. Sequenced input: peripheral blood. The receptor comes from a human donor in a cohort sampled during active COVID-19. This chain joins TRBV7-9 and TRBJ2-7; D unresolved. The CDR3 loop is CASSLETPIKYF. CDR3 in DNA: TGTGCCAGCAGCTTAGAGACTCCTATTAAGTACTTC.